This T cell receptor beta chain came from a study of metastatic and nonmetastatic thyroid tumors. Study observations and caveats: The reported finding was significantly higher TCR beta diversity in malignant thyroid tumors relative to benign nodules, in blood and tumor.

CDR1 is LGHNA and CDR2 is YSLEER in the germline V gene. V lost 0 bases and J 4 bases, leaving 15 bases between the germline ends. CDR3 size: 16 residues. With MiXCR, TCRdb reprocessed the PCR reads. The sample lists tens of thousands of clones; around 10% were seen once. Patients were all untreated before their thyroid surgery. Concerning this clone itself: Its target is not known.

The sequencing input was blood. This clonotype originated in a male donor with papillary thyroid cancer or a benign thyroid nodule (not recorded which). Some clones in this sample may be carry-over from other donors' samples. The chain employs TRBV4-3 and TRBJ1-1; D not certain. CDR3 residues: CASSQDGATMGTEAFF. The DNA of the CDR3 is TGCGCCAGCAGCCAAGACGGTGCGACAATGGGCACTGAAGCTTTCTTT.